Below, 29 T cell receptor beta chains from the same sample are listed, as sequenced in a study of T cell responses to AZD1222 COVID-19 vaccine. Assay used: immunoSEQ multiplex PCR; TCRdb lists only in-frame clones, some missing. This sample yields about 190,000 clones, of which almost 95% are seen a single time; roughly a tenth belongs to the top ten. The sample here was peripheral blood, taken on day 0 of AZD1222 vaccination. Source of these receptors: an adult in good health.

The genes are TRBV28 and TRBJ2-7; D not certain. Between the trimmed V and J ends, which lost 5 bases and 2 bases, there was a span of 16 bases. CDR1 is MDHEN and CDR2 is SYDVKM in the germline V gene. This CDR3 contains 15 residues. The CDR3 protein is CASSPIQRRTYEQYF. In nucleotides, the CDR3 is TGTGCCAGCAGTCCAATACAGCGTCGGACCTACGAGCAGTACTTC.

This clone was detected only a few times. The chain carries TRBV2 and TRBJ2-2; 9 bases match TRBD2. CDR3 length equals 16 residues. V lost 4 bases and J lost 5; bases outside the gene matches: 8. Germline CDR1 reads SNHLY; CDR2 reads FYNNEI. CDR3 sequence reads: CASSVTGGLATGELFF. CDR3 DNA: TGTGCCAGCAGTGTAACGGGGGGACTAGCTACCGGGGAGCTGTTTTTT.

This CDR3 reads CASSLLPTSGTSTDTQYF. The CDR3 nucleotides are TGCGCCAGCAGCTTGCTCCCAACTAGCGGGACTAGCACAGATACGCAGTATTTT. The chain has TRBV5-1 and TRBJ2-3; 10 bases agree with TRBD2. The CDR3 runs to 18 residues. The germline V gene encodes CDR1 SGHRS and CDR2 YFSETQ. Trimming removed 1 base from V and 0 bases from J; junction bases left unmatched: 8.

This clone appeared once. The chain uses TRBV7-8 and TRBJ2-1, with D perhaps TRBD2 (6 bases). This CDR3 is 13 amino acids long. Trimming stripped 5 bases from V and 4 bases from J, with 9 bases between. The germline V gene has CDR1 SGHVS and CDR2 FQNEAQ. CDR3 in amino acids: CASSKGLYNEQFF. CDR3 in DNA: TGTGCCAGCAGCAAGGGACTTTACAATGAGCAGTTCTTC.

This clone occurred once. The chain uses TRBV4-3 and TRBJ2-2; TRBD2 matches at 15 bases. The CDR3 length is 17 residues. With 4 bases clipped from V and 4 bases from J, the junction kept 4 bases outside the gene matches. Germline V gene lookup returns CDR1 LGHNA and CDR2 YSLEER. This CDR3 reads CASSPAGLAGGTGELFF. The CDR3 DNA follows: TGCGCCAGCAGCCCGGCGGGACTAGCGGGAGGCACCGGGGAGCTGTTTTTT.

The rearrangement links TRBV9 to TRBJ1-6; D unresolved. CDR3 size: 13 residues. V was trimmed by 7 bases and J by 0 bases, leaving 5 bases between them. Per the germline V gene, CDR1 is SGDLS and CDR2 is YYNGEE. The CDR3 protein is CASGSSYNSPLHF. The CDR3 DNA is TGTGCCAGCGGGAGCTCCTATAATTCACCCCTCCACTTT.

The chain links TRBV9 to TRBJ1-3, with 9 positions matching TRBD1. Per the germline V gene, CDR1 is SGDLS and CDR2 is YYNGEE. V shed 0 bases, J shed 3 bases, and the junction held 4 bases outside the gene matches. The CDR3 is made up of 16 amino acids. In nucleotides, the CDR3 is TGTGCCAGCAGCGTAGCTTTGGGACAGGGTGGAAACACCATATATTTT. Protein: CASSVALGQGGNTIYF.

The J gene is TRBJ2-2, the V gene TRBV10-3; 8 nucleotides line up with TRBD2. The V and J ends lost 8 bases and 5 bases, in that order; junction bases with no gene match: 4. This CDR3 is 13 amino acids long. Looked up from germline, CDR1 is ENHRY and CDR2 is SYGVKD. CDR3 loop: CAIPRGGTGELFF. The CDR3 bases are TGTGCCATCCCCCGGGGGGGGACCGGGGAGCTGTTTTTT.

The chain combines TRBV5-8 with TRBJ2-7; 12 bases agree with TRBD2. V was pared by 3 bases and J by 4 bases, with 5 bases of the junction left unmatched. The CDR3 runs to 15 residues. Germline CDR1 reads SGHTS; CDR2 reads YDEGEE. The CDR3 sequence: CASSSTSGRRYEQYF. The CDR3 DNA reads as TGTGCCAGCAGCTCCACTAGCGGGAGGCGGTACGAGCAGTACTTC.

The chain joins TRBV10-3 to TRBJ1-1, with unresolved D. With 6 bases removed from V and 0 bases from J, the gap between germline ends came to 2 bases. This CDR3 contains 11 residues. Looked up from germline, CDR1 is ENHRY and CDR2 is SYGVKD. The CDR3 DNA follows: TGTGCCATCAGAATGAACACTGAAGCTTTCTTT. This sequence encodes CAIRMNTEAFF.

The CDR3 region is CASSPGGNYGYTF. As DNA, the CDR3 is TGTGCCAGCTCACCAGGGGGGAACTATGGCTACACCTTC. This chain connects TRBV18 to TRBJ1-2; D may be TRBD1 (5 bases). In germline, CDR1 is KGHSH, CDR2 LQKENI. With 2 bases removed from V and 2 bases from J, the gap between germline ends came to 6 bases. This CDR3 contains 13 residues.

This CDR3 is CASSQEWNTEAFF. The CDR3 nucleotides read TGTGCCAGCAGCCAGGAATGGAACACTGAAGCTTTCTTT. The chain recombines TRBV14 with TRBJ1-1; D ambiguous. Trimming cost V 3 bases and J 1 base, with 6 bases left between them. The V gene's germline CDR1 is SGHDN and CDR2 FVKESK. This CDR3 contains 13 residues.

The CDR3 DNA follows: TGTGCCAGCAGTGTAACGGGTTTACAGCCCCAGCATTTT. It is translated as CASSVTGLQPQHF. The chain employs TRBV12-3 or TRBV12-4 and TRBJ1-5; D remains ambiguous. The CDR3 consists of 13 residues. The germline V and J ends were trimmed by 5 bases and 7 bases, with 12 bases remaining between them.

CDR3 sequence reads: CASRNRQGTNEKLFF. CDR3 bases: TGTGCCAGCAGGAACCGACAGGGAACTAATGAAAAACTGTTTTTT. The chain carries TRBV6-6 and TRBJ1-4; 7 bases are a match to TRBD1. CDR1 and CDR2 from the germline V gene are MNHNY and SVGAGI (reference sequence). The CDR3 totals 15 residues. J lost 1 base, V lost 6 bases, and 5 bases had no gene match.

This chain joins TRBV6-5 and TRBJ1-1; D is undetermined. V was cut by 5 bases and J by 1 base, with 8 bases left in between. The CDR3 consists of 13 residues. Germline values: CDR1 MNHEY, CDR2 SVGAGI. In DNA, the CDR3 is TGTGCCAGCAGTACCCAGGCGAACACTGAAGCTTTCTTT. This codes for CASSTQANTEAFF.

V is TRBV9 and J is TRBJ2-1; D might be TRBD2 (6 bases). Germline CDR1 is SGDLS and CDR2 is YYNGEE. V was trimmed by 3 bases and J by 5 bases, leaving 6 bases between them. The CDR3 covers 12 residues. CDR3 DNA: TGTGCCAGCAGCGGGACTAACAATGAGCAGTTCTTC. Protein product: CASSGTNNEQFF.

The chain employs TRBV6-5 and TRBJ1-1; D unclear. Trimming shortened V by 10 bases and J by 10 bases, and 13 bases separated the two germline ends. CDR3 length: 10 amino acids. CDR1 and CDR2 (germline): MNHEY, SVGAGI. In DNA, the CDR3 is TGTGCCACGGGTAATCCTGCAGCTTTCTTT. It encodes CATGNPAAFF.

The chain couples TRBV28 to TRBJ1-1, with a weak D call TRBD1 (5 bases). The CDR3 runs to 15 residues. Per the germline V gene, CDR1 is MDHEN and CDR2 is SYDVKM. Trimming stripped 3 bases from V and 1 base from J, with 12 bases between. The chain's CDR3 is CASSLAGLKNTEAFF. CDR3 bases: TGTGCCAGCAGTTTGGCAGGGTTGAAGAACACTGAAGCTTTCTTT. Variable domain in full (rest from reference TRBV28 and TRBJ1-1): DVKVTQSSRYLVKRTGEKVFLECVQDMDHENMFWYRQDPGLGLRLIYFSYDVKMKEKGDIPEGYSVSREKKERFSLILESASTNQTSMYLCASSLAGLKNTEAFFGQGTRLTVV.

On this clone: Other DNA sequences in this specimen translate into the identical CDR3. This rearrangement joins TRBV12-3 or TRBV12-4 to TRBJ1-6; D might be TRBD1 (5 bases). The germline V and J ends were trimmed by 3 bases and 8 bases, with 5 bases remaining between them. CDR3 size: 12 residues. CDR3 nucleotides: TGTGCCAGCAGTTTCAGGGATTCACCCCTCCACTTT. This codes for CASSFRDSPLHF.

The J gene is TRBJ2-5, the V gene TRBV11-2, with a weak D call TRBD2 (6 bases). The germline V gene encodes CDR1 SGHAT and CDR2 FQNNGV. This CDR3 comprises 15 residues. V was pared by 4 bases and J by 5 bases, with 17 bases between. The CDR3 nucleotides are TGTGCCAGCAGCTGGGGACGAGCGGGTTTGGAGACCCAGTACTTC. Encoded protein: CASSWGRAGLETQYF.

This chain uses TRBV19 with TRBJ2-2; 8 nucleotides line up with TRBD2. The length of the CDR3 is 16 residues. J lost 1 base, V lost 3 bases, and 4 bases had no gene match. Germline V gives CDR1 LNHDA, CDR2 SQIVND (reference sequence). The CDR3 DNA is TGTGCCAGTAGTATCTGGCTAGCGGGGAACACCGGGGAGCTGTTTTTT. Translation: CASSIWLAGNTGELFF.

The rearrangement joins TRBV3-1 (or the pseudogene TRBV3-2) to TRBJ1-5; TRBD1 might be the D (6 bases). Trimming cost V 1 base and J 3 bases, with 10 bases left between them. The CDR3 loop spans 15 amino acids. CDR1 and CDR2 from the germline V gene are LGHDT and YNNKEL (reference sequence). CDR3 sequence (DNA): TGTGCCAGCAGCCAAGGGGGGACAAACAATCAGCCCCAGCATTTT. As protein: CASSQGGTNNQPQHF.

The J gene is TRBJ1-4, the V gene TRBV28; unclear D gene. Trimming stripped 6 bases from V and 7 bases from J, with 12 bases between. Germline V lookup: CDR1 MDHEN, CDR2 SYDVKM. This CDR3 spans 13 amino acids. The CDR3 DNA follows: TGTGCCAGCAGGGAGGAGAGTTTTGAAAAACTGTTTTTT. As protein: CASREESFEKLFF.

The V gene is TRBV9, the J gene TRBJ1-2; D is uncertain. CDR1 is SGDLS, CDR2 YYNGEE, per germline. The CDR3 contains 14 residues. V dropped 1 base and J dropped 7 bases, with 14 bases sitting between them. CDR3 nucleotides: TGTGCCAGCAGCGTAAGGGCAGCCTCTGGTGGCTACACCTTC. This codes for CASSVRAASGGYTF.

V is TRBV5-8 and J is TRBJ1-6; D call uncertain. This CDR3 is built from 15 residues. The germline V and J ends were trimmed by 0 bases and 7 bases, with 11 bases remaining between them. Looked up from germline, CDR1 is SGHTS and CDR2 is YDEGEE. The CDR3 here is CASSLDEVMNSPLHF. CDR3 in DNA: TGTGCCAGCAGCTTGGATGAGGTTATGAATTCACCCCTCCACTTT.

The genes are TRBV6-5 and TRBJ1-6; TRBD1 is a possible D gene (5 bases). Germline CDR1 is MNHEY and CDR2 is SVGAGI. This CDR3 has 13 amino acids. V was pared by 6 bases and J by 6 bases, with 9 bases between. This CDR3 reads CASSSRVNSPLHF. CDR3 in DNA: TGTGCCAGCAGCTCCAGGGTTAATTCACCCCTCCACTTT.

This chain joins TRBV5-1 and TRBJ2-7, with 7 bases lining up with TRBD1. J gave up 1 base and V 4 bases, and 5 bases lay outside the gene matches. The CDR3 length is 14 residues. Per the germline V gene, CDR1 is SGHRS and CDR2 is YFSETQ. The CDR3 region has the DNA TGCGCCAGCAGCCGGGACAGAGGATCCTACGAGCAGTACTTC. This encodes CASSRDRGSYEQYF.

The rearrangement links TRBV15 to TRBJ2-1; unclear D gene. From germline, CDR1 is LNHNV and CDR2 YYDKDF (reference sequence). The ends were cut back, 3 bases at V and 3 bases at J, with 15 bases in the middle. CDR3 length: 16 amino acids. The CDR3 coding sequence is TGTGCCACCAGCAGGGAACGGACGGCAGTCTACAATGAGCAGTTCTTC. Its protein product is CATSRERTAVYNEQFF.

The chain joins TRBV6-2 or TRBV6-3 to TRBJ2-7; D uncertain. This CDR3 contains 17 residues. Trimming removed 6 bases at V and 6 bases at J, with 27 bases between. Germline-derived CDR1 and CDR2 are MNHEY and SVGEGT. The CDR3 DNA reads TGTGCCAGCAGCCTATCGGTCCGCTCATATACAGCAGGCGAGCAGTACTTC. As protein: CASSLSVRSYTAGEQYF.